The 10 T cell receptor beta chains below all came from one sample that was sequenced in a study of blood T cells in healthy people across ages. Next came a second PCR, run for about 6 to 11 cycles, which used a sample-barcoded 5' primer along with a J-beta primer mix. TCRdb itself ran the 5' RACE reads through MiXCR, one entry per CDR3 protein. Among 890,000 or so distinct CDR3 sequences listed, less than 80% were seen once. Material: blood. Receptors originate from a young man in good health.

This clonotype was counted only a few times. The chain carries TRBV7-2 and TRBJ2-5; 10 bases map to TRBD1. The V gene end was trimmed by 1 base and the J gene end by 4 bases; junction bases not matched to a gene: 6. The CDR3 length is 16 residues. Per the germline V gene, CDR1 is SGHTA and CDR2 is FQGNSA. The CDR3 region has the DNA TGTGCCAGCAGCTTAGTTGCGGGGGACAGGGGAGAGACCCAGTACTTC. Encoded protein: CASSLVAGDRGETQYF. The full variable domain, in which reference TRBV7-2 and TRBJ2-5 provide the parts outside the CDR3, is GAGVSQSPSNKVTEKGKDVELRCDPISGHTALYWYRQSLGQGLEFLIYFQGNSAPDKSGLPSDRFSAERTGGSVSTLTIQRTQQEDSAVYLCASSLVAGDRGETQYFGPGTRLLVL.

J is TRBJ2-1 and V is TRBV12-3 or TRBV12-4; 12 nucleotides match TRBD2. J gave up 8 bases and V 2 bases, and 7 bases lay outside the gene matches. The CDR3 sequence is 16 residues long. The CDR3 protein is CASSLLPTSGGDEQFF. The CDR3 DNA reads TGTGCCAGCAGTTTATTGCCGACTAGCGGGGGCGATGAGCAGTTCTTC.

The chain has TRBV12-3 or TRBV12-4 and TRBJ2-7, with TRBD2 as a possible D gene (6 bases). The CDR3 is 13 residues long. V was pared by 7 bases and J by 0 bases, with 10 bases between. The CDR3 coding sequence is TGTGCCAGCAACCAGGACTACTCCTACGAGCAGTACTTC. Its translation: CASNQDYSYEQYF.

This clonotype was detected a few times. Here the CDR3 DNA reads TGTGCCAGCAGTACACTAGCGGGGGGCCTCTCAGATACGCAGTATTTT. The encoded protein is CASSTLAGGLSDTQYF. The genes are TRBV27 and TRBJ2-3; 12 positions match TRBD2. Germline V gives CDR1 MNHEY, CDR2 SMNVEV (reference sequence). The CDR3 has 16 amino acids. The V and J ends lost 5 bases and 4 bases, in that order; junction bases with no gene match: 7.

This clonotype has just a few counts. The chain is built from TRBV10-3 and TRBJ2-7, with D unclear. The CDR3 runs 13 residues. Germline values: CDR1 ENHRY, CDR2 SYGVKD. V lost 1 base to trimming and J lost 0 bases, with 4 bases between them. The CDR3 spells CAISEWSSYEQYF. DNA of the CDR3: TGTGCCATCAGTGAGTGGAGCTCCTACGAGCAGTACTTC.

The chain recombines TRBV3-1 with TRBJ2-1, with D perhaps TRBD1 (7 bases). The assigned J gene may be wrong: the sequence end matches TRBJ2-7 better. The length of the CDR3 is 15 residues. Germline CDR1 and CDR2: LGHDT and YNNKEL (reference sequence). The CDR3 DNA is TGTGCCAGCAACGGGAGACAGGGTACCTCCTACGAGCAGTACTTC. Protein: CASNGRQGTSYEQYF.

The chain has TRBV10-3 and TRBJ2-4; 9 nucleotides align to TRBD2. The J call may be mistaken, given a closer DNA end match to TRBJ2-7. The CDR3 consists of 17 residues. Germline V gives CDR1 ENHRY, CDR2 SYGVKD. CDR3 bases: TGTGCCATCAGTGGGAGAACTTTAGCGGGGGCGATCTACGAGCAGTACTTC. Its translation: CAISGRTLAGAIYEQYF.

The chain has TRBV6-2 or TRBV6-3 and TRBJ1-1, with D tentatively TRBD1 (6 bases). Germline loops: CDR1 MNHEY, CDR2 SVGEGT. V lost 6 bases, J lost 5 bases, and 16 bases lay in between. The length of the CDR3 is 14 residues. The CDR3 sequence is CASSEQGLWTEAFF. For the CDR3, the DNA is TGTGCCAGCAGCGAACAGGGCCTGTGGACTGAAGCTTTCTTT.

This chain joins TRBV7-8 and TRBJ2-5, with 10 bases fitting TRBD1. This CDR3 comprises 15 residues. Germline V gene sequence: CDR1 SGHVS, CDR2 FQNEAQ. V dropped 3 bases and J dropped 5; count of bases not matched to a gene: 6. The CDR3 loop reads CASSLTGGLKETQYF. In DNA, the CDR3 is TGTGCCAGCAGCTTGACAGGGGGCCTTAAGGAGACCCAGTACTTC.

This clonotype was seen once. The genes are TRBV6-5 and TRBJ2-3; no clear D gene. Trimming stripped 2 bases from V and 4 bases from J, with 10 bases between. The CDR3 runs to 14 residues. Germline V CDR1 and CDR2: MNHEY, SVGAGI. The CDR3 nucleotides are TGTGCCAGCAGTTACACCTTGGGTCCAGATACGCAGTATTTT. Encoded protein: CASSYTLGPDTQYF.